The T cell receptor beta chain described here comes from a study of control samples from healthy donors and cancer patients. TCRdb's table, derived via immunoSEQ multiplex PCR, lists solely in-frame clones and lacks some. Of fewer than 200,000 clones in the sample, around 91% were seen once. CDR3 length: 16 amino acids. V gave up 1 base and J gave up 5 bases; unmatched junction bases: 8. From germline, CDR1 is MGHRA and CDR2 YSYEKL. This clonotype was obtained from a woman aged 45-65 years in good health. The chain recombines TRBV4-1 with TRBJ2-3; the match to TRBD2 covers 8 bases. The sequenced sample was blood. As DNA, the CDR3 is TGCGCCAGCAGCCAAGGGGGCGGGGGGCCTGGAGATACGCAGTATTTT. Protein sequence: CASSQGGGGPGDTQYF.